Only one count was recorded for the clone carrying this T cell receptor (beta chain). Antigen unknown. Generated by immunoSEQ multiplex PCR, the TCRdb table keeps only in-frame clones and is missing some. The data contain around 50,000 clones, approximately 93% of them singletons. This entry belongs to a study of OX40 agonist ivuxolimab in advanced cancers. For the study at large: In this cohort, patients received ivuxolimab, an agonistic anti-OX40 (CD134) antibody. The patients received ivuxolimab by intravenous route every 2 weeks at 0.01 to 10 mg/kg. General study results and limits: Among some nonresponders, normalized T-cell clonal expansion was also low. Expanded clones belonging to CD8+ T cells outnumbered, on average, those of CD4+.

The sequence came from an adult with an advanced solid tumor such as melanoma, head and neck, liver or kidney cancer. The material was CD4+ or CD8+ T cells sorted from blood, obtained in a trial of the OX40 agonist ivuxolimab.

DNA of the CDR3: TGTGCCAGCAGTTCCCAGTTGTGGGTGGCGGACGAAAAACTGTTTTTT. Translation: CASSSQLWVADEKLFF. The rearrangement uses TRBV2 and TRBJ1-4; D gene uncertain. The germline V gene encodes CDR1 SNHLY and CDR2 FYNNEI. Trimming took off 5 bases at V and 8 bases at J, with 21 bases between the two ends. The CDR3 sequence is 16 residues long.